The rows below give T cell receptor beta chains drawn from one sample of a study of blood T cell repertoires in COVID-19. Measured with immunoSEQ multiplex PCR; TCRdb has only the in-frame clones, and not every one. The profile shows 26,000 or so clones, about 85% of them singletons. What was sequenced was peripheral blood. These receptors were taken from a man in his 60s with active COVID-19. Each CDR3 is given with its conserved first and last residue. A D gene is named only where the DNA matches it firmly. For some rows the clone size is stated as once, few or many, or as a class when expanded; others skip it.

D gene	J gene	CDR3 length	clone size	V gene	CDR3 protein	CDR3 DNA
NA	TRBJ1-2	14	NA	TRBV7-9	CASSRWGANYGYTF	TGTGCCAGCAGCCGTTGGGGCGCTAACTATGGCTACACCTTC
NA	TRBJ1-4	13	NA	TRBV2	CASRTMGGEKLFF	TGTGCCAGCAGAACCATGGGAGGAGAAAAACTGTTTTTT
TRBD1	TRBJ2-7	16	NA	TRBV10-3	CAISENQGVGSYEQYF	TGTGCCATCAGTGAAAACCAGGGGGTAGGGTCCTACGAGCAGTACTTC
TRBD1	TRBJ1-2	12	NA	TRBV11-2	CASSDRGGGYTF	TGTGCCAGCAGCGACAGGGGCGGTGGCTACACCTTC
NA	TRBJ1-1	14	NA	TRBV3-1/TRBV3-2	CASSPKYSRSEAFF	TGTGCCAGCAGCCCTAAATACAGCCGCAGTGAAGCTTTCTTT
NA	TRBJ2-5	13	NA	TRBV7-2	CASSFTRIETQYF	TGTGCCAGCAGCTTCACCAGGATTGAGACCCAGTACTTC
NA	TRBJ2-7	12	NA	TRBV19	CASSMGPYEQYF	TGTGCCAGTAGTATGGGCCCCTACGAGCAGTACTTC
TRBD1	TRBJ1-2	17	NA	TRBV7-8	CASSLRDRGFLGYGYTF	TGTGCCAGCAGCCTCCGGGACAGGGGGTTTCTAGGCTATGGCTACACCTTC
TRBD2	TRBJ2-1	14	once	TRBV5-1	CASRGSGGQNEQFF	TGCGCCAGCAGAGGGAGCGGGGGGCAAAATGAGCAGTTCTTC
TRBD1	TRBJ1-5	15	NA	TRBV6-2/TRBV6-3	CASSYSGQAGQPQHF	TGTGCCAGCAGTTACTCCGGACAGGCCGGTCAGCCCCAGCATTTT
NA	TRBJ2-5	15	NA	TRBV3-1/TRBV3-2	CASSQLRTAQETQYF	TGTGCCAGCAGCCAACTTCGGACAGCCCAAGAGACCCAGTACTTC
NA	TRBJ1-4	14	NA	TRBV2	CASRTTATNEKLFF	TGTGCCAGCAGGACGACAGCAACTAATGAAAAACTGTTTTTT
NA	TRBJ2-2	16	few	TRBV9	CASSVTGMMNTGELFF	TGTGCCAGCAGCGTAACAGGGATGATGAACACCGGGGAGCTGTTTTTT
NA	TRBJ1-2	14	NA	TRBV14	CASSQDFRGYGYTF	TGTGCCAGCAGCCAAGATTTCAGGGGTTATGGCTACACCTTC
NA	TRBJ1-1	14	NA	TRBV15	CATSRQGWDTEAFF	TGTGCCACCAGCAGGCAGGGATGGGACACTGAAGCTTTCTTT
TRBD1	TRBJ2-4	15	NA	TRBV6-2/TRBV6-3	CASSRQGGAKNIQYF	TGTGCCAGCAGTAGACAGGGGGGGGCCAAAAACATTCAGTACTTC
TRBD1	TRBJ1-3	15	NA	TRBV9	CASSARQGAGNTIYF	TGTGCCAGCAGCGCCAGACAGGGGGCGGGAAACACCATATATTTT
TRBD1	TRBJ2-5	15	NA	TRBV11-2	CASTLDRGQGETQYF	TGTGCCAGCACCCTCGACAGGGGGCAAGGAGAGACCCAGTACTTC
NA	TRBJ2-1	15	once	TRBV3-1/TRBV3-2	CASSQAQVTYNEQFF	TGTGCCAGCAGCCAAGCACAGGTTACCTACAATGAGCAGTTCTTC
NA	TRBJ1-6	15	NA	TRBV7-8	CASSFDTSYNSPLHF	TGTGCCAGCAGCTTCGACACTTCCTATAATTCACCCCTCCACTTT
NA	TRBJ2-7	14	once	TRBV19	CASSSTGNSYEQYF	TGTGCCAGTAGTTCTACAGGGAATTCCTACGAGCAGTACTTC
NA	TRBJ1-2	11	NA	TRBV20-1	CSANDGAGYTF	TGCAGTGCCAACGATGGGGCTGGCTACACCTTC
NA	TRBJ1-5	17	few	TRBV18	CASSFRDTGDSNQPQHF	TGTGCCAGCTCCTTCCGGGACACAGGAGATAGCAATCAGCCCCAGCATTTT
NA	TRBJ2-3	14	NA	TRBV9	CASNVVGDTDTQYF	TGTGCCAGCAACGTAGTTGGAGACACAGATACGCAGTATTTT
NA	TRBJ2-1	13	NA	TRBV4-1	CASSRAPPNEQFF	TGCGCCAGCAGCCGAGCTCCCCCTAATGAGCAGTTCTTC
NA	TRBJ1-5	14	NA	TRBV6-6	CASSNHGHNQPQHF	TGTGCCAGCTCGAACCACGGACACAATCAGCCCCAGCATTTT
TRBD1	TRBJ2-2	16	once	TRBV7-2	CASSSRQGANTGELFF	TGTGCCAGCAGCAGTAGACAGGGCGCGAACACCGGGGAGCTGTTTTTT
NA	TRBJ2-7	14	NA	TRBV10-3	CAISENTGRGEQYF	TGTGCCATCAGTGAGAATACAGGGCGCGGCGAGCAGTACTTC
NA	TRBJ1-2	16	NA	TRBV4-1	CASSQEAGIRTGGYTF	TGCGCCAGCAGCCAAGAAGCAGGCATCCGAACCGGTGGCTACACCTTC
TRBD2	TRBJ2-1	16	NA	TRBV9	CASSVGTGGLYNEQFF	TGTGCCAGCAGCGTGGGGACGGGGGGGCTCTACAATGAGCAGTTCTTC
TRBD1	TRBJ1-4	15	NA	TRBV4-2	CASSPPGQENEKLFF	TGTGCCAGCAGCCCCCCGGGACAGGAGAATGAAAAACTGTTTTTT
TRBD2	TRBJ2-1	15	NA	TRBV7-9	CASSAGGAGFNEQFF	TGTGCCAGCAGCGCCGGGGGGGCGGGTTTCAATGAGCAGTTCTTC
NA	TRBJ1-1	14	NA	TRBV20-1	CSASGRQRDTEAFF	TGCAGTGCTAGTGGACGGCAGCGGGACACTGAAGCTTTCTTT
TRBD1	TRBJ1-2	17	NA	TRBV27	CASSFYGTGLSNYGYTF	TGTGCCAGCAGTTTTTATGGGACAGGCCTTTCTAACTATGGCTACACCTTC
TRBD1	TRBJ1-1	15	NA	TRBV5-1	CASSSSGQGSTEAFF	TGCGCCAGCAGCTCGTCAGGACAGGGTAGCACTGAAGCTTTCTTT
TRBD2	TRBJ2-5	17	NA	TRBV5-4	CASSLVSGGPYQETQYF	TGTGCCAGCAGCTTGGTTAGCGGGGGCCCGTACCAAGAGACCCAGTACTTC
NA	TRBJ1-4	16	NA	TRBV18	CASSREAGRRNEKLFF	TGTGCCAGCTCACGAGAAGCGGGACGGCGTAATGAAAAACTGTTTTTT
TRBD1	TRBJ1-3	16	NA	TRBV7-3	CASSPGGQGTGNTIYF	TGTGCCAGCAGCCCGGGCGGACAGGGTACTGGAAACACCATATATTTT
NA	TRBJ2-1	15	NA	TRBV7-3	CASSLSREAINEQFF	TGTGCCAGCAGCTTAAGCAGAGAAGCGATAAATGAGCAGTTCTTC
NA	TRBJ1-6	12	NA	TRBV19	CASSTGNSPLHF	TGTGCCAGTAGTACAGGAAATTCACCCCTCCACTTT
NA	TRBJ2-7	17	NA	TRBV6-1	CASSGRNTTRGSYEQYF	TGTGCCAGCAGTGGCCGCAATACTACAAGGGGGTCCTACGAGCAGTACTTC
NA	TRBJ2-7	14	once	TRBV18	CASSPPGRPYEQYF	TGTGCCAGCTCACCACCGGGCCGTCCCTACGAGCAGTACTTC
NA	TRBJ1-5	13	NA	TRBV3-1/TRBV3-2	CASSQDRSGTQHF	TGTGCCAGCAGCCAAGATAGGTCAGGGACCCAGCATTTT
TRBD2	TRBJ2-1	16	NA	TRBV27	CASSPLSGGSYNEQFF	TGTGCCAGCAGTCCCCTCTCGGGGGGCTCCTACAATGAGCAGTTCTTC
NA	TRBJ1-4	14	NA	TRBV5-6	CASSLRATNEKLFF	TGTGCCAGCAGCTTGCGAGCAACTAATGAAAAACTGTTTTTT
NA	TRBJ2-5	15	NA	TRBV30	CAWRGPGQGTETQYF	TGTGCCTGGAGGGGGCCGGGGCAGGGGACGGAGACCCAGTACTTC
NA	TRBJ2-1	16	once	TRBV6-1	CASSEAYGPSYNEQFF	TGTGCCAGCAGTGAAGCCTACGGTCCTTCCTACAATGAGCAGTTCTTC
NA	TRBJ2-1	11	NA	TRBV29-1	CSGEKYNEQFF	TGCAGCGGGGAGAAGTACAATGAGCAGTTCTTC
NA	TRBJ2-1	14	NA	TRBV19	CASIPQLGSNEQFF	TGTGCCAGTATCCCTCAACTGGGGAGCAATGAGCAGTTCTTC
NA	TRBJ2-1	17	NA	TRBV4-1	CASSQDGSREGGSEQFF	TGCGCCAGCAGCCAAGACGGGTCCCGCGAGGGGGGGAGCGAGCAGTTCTTC